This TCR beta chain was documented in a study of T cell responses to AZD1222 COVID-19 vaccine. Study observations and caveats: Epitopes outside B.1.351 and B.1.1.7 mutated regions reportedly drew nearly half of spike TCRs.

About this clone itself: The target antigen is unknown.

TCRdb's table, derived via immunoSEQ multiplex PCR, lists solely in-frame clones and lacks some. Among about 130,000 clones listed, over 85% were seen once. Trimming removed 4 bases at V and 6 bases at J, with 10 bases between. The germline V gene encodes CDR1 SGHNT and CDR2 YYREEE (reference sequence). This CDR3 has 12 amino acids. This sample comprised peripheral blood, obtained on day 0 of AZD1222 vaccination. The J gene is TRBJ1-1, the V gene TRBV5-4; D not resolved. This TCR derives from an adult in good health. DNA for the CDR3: TGTGCCAGCAGCACCTCGACGGCTGAAGCTTTCTTT. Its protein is CASSTSTAEAFF.